These 14 T cell receptor beta chains share one sample of origin, sequenced in a study of blood T cell repertoires in COVID-19. Profiling relied on immunoSEQ multiplex PCR, and the TCRdb table lists in-frame clones only, not all of them. The sample carries 140,000 to 150,000 clones, around 82% recorded once. The specimen sequenced was PBMCs or T cells enriched from blood (not recorded which). The receptors were sampled from a woman aged 50 to 60 who had recovered from COVID-19.

The chain uses TRBV7-7 and TRBJ2-3, with a weak D call TRBD2 (5 bases). From germline, CDR1 is SSHAT and CDR2 FNYEAQ (reference sequence). This CDR3 contains 15 residues. Trimming stripped 5 bases from V and 3 bases from J, with 15 bases between. The CDR3 nucleotides are TGTGCCAGCAGCGCGCAACCGGGGTTTACAGATACGCAGTATTTT. This translates into CASSAQPGFTDTQYF.

On this clone itself: The sample contains more than one DNA sequence encoding this CDR3. The rearrangement uses TRBV28 and TRBJ2-3, with a possible D match to TRBD2 (6 bases). The V end lost 3 bases, the J end lost 3 bases, and 10 bases lay between the germline ends. The germline gives CDR1 MDHEN, CDR2 SYDVKM. This CDR3 spans 14 amino acids. The CDR3 protein is CASSFLSGTDTQYF. DNA for the CDR3: TGTGCCAGCAGTTTTCTAAGCGGGACAGATACGCAGTATTTT.

The chain links TRBV3-1 (or the pseudogene TRBV3-2) to TRBJ1-1, with D possibly TRBD1 on 6 matching bases. Trimming took off 5 bases at V and 7 bases at J, with 8 bases between the two ends. From germline, CDR1 is LGHDT and CDR2 YNNKEL (reference sequence). The CDR3 contains 11 residues. CDR3 bases: TGTGCCAGCAGCGCACAGGGTGAAGCTTTCTTT. Translated: CASSAQGEAFF.

This chain joins TRBV6-5 and TRBJ1-4; TRBD1 might be the D (5 bases). Germline loops: CDR1 MNHEY, CDR2 SVGAGI. The CDR3 length is 15 residues. The V end was cut by 6 bases, the J end by 3 bases, with 14 bases between. CDR3 in DNA: TGTGCCAGCAGGCCGCCTGGGGCGGCTAATGAAAAACTGTTTTTT. Encoded protein: CASRPPGAANEKLFF.

V usage is TRBV6-5 and J usage is TRBJ1-3; D is undetermined. CDR1 is MNHEY and CDR2 is SVGAGI in the germline V gene. CDR3 length: 14 residues. V was trimmed by 8 bases and J by 0 bases, leaving 11 bases between them. The CDR3 loop is CASFYPSSGNTIYF. CDR3 coding DNA: TGTGCCAGCTTCTATCCGAGCTCTGGAAACACCATATATTTT.

This clone has just a few counts. The V gene is TRBV5-6, the J gene TRBJ1-2; tentatively, D is TRBD1 (6 bases). V lost 6 bases and J lost 2, with 8 bases in between. The CDR3 is 12 residues long. Per germline, CDR1 SGHDT and CDR2 YYEEEE. CDR3 sequence: CASNTGNYGYTF. The CDR3 DNA reads as TGTGCCAGCAACACAGGGAACTATGGCTACACCTTC.

This clone turned up a few times. The gene calls are TRBV20-1 and TRBJ1-2, with unresolved D. Trimming shortened V by 7 bases and J by 4 bases, and 10 bases separated the two germline ends. The length of the CDR3 is 11 residues. Germline CDR1 reads DFQATT; CDR2 reads SNEGSKA (reference sequence). The CDR3 is CSVSRLYGYTF. The CDR3 DNA reads as TGCAGTGTTTCCCGACTCTATGGCTACACCTTC.

The chain has TRBV28 and TRBJ1-2; D is unclear. Germline assignment: CDR1 MDHEN and CDR2 SYDVKM. The CDR3 covers 14 residues. V was pared by 6 bases and J by 5 bases, with 16 bases between. The DNA of the CDR3 is TGTGCCAGCAGCAGACAAAGCGGTGAATATGGCTACACCTTC. This sequence encodes CASSRQSGEYGYTF.

The table lists this clone with a count of one. The chain couples TRBV7-2 to TRBJ2-4; 7 bases fit TRBD1. Germline CDR1 is SGHTA and CDR2 is FQGNSA. The V gene end was trimmed by 7 bases and the J gene end by 7 bases; junction bases not matched to a gene: 7. The CDR3 has 13 amino acids. The CDR3 DNA sequence: TGTGCCAGCAACGACGGGACAGCGAACATTCAGTACTTC. It is translated as CASNDGTANIQYF.

The V call is TRBV28, the J call TRBJ2-1, with 8 nucleotides matching TRBD2. The CDR3 runs 17 residues. The ends lost 5 bases at V and 2 bases at J; junction bases unmatched: 11. Germline V gives CDR1 MDHEN, CDR2 SYDVKM. The CDR3 DNA follows: TGTGCCAGCAGTCCCCCGTCGGGGGGGGGCCCCTACAATGAGCAGTTCTTC. As protein: CASSPPSGGGPYNEQFF.

CDR3 DNA: TGCGCCAGCAGTGAGAAGGACAGGGCCCGGGGTGAGACCCAGTACTTC. Amino acids: CASSEKDRARGETQYF. The gene calls are TRBV10-2 and TRBJ2-5; 8 positions agree with TRBD1. Looked up from germline, CDR1 is WSHSY and CDR2 is SAAADI. CDR3 length equals 16 residues. V lost 2 bases to trimming and J lost 5 bases; unmatched junction nucleotides: 10.

V usage is TRBV5-4 and J usage is TRBJ2-6; D ambiguous. Trimming took 4 bases from V and 1 from J, leaving 12 bases between them. The CDR3 extends over 16 amino acids. CDR1 SGHNT and CDR2 YYREEE come from the germline V gene (reference sequence). CDR3 sequence: CASSLEDDSGANVLTF. The CDR3 DNA reads TGTGCCAGCAGCCTTGAGGATGATTCTGGGGCCAACGTCCTGACTTTC.

The CDR3 nucleotides read TGTGCCAGCAGTCTGACAGGGGACACTGAAGCTTTCTTT. Translated: CASSLTGDTEAFF. The chain uses TRBV6-5 and TRBJ1-1; 8 bases agree with TRBD1. CDR1 is MNHEY, CDR2 SVGAGI, per germline. The CDR3 is made up of 13 amino acids. Germline trimming cut 5 bases from V and 3 bases from J; bases unmatched to any gene: 2.

V usage is TRBV7-2 and J usage is TRBJ2-2; 12 nucleotides align to TRBD2. Germline V gene lookup returns CDR1 SGHTA and CDR2 FQGNSA. The CDR3 has 15 residues. V was clipped by 4 bases and J by 7 bases; unmatched bases: 4. The CDR3 is CASSSSGGADGELFF. In DNA, the CDR3 is TGTGCCAGCAGCTCTAGCGGGGGGGCAGACGGGGAGCTGTTTTTT.